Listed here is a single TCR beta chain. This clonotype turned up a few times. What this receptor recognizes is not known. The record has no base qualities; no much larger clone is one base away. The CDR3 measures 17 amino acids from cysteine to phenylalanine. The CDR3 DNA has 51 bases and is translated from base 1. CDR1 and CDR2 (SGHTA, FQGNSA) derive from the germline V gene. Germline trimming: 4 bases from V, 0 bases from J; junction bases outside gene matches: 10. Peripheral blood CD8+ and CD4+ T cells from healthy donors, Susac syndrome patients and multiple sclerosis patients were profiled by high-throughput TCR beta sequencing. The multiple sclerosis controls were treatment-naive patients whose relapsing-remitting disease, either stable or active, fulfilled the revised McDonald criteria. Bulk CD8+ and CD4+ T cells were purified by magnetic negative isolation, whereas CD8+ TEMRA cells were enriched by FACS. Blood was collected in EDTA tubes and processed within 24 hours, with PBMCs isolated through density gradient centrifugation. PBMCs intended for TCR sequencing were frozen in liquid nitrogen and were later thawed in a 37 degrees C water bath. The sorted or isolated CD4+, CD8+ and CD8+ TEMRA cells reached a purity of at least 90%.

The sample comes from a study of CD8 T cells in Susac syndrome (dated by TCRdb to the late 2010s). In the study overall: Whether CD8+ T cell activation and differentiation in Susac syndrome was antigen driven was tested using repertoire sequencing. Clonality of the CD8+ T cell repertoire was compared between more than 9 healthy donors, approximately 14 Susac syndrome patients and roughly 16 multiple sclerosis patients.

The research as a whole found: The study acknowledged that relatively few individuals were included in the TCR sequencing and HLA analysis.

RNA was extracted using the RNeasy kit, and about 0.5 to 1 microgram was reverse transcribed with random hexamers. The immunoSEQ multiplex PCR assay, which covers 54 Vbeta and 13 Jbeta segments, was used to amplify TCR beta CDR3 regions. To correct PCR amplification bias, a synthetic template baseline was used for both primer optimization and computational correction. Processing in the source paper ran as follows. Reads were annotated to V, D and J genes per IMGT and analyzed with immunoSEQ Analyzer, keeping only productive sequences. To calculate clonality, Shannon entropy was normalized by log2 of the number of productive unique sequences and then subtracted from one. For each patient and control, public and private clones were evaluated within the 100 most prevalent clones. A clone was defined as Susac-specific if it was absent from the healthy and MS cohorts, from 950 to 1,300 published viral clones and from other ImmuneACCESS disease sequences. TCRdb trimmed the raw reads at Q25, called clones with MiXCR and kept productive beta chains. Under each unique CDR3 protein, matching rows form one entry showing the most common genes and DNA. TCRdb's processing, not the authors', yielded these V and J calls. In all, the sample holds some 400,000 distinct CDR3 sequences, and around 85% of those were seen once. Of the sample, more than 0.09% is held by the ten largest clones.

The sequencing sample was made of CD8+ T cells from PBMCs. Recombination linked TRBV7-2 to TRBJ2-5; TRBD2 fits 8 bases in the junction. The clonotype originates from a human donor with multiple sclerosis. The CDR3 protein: CASSSFGAGEDQETQYF. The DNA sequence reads TGTGCCAGCAGCTCGTTTGGAGCGGGGGAGGACCAAGAGACCCAGTACTTC.